This T cell receptor (beta chain) was sequenced during a study of T cells in Graves' hyperthyroidism and ophthalmopathy. Trimming shortened V by 0 bases and J by 3 bases, and 6 bases separated the two germline ends. CDR1 and CDR2 (germline): MNHNS, SASEGT. This CDR3 has 13 amino acids. Patients with uncontrolled infections, other autoimmune diseases, pregnancy or lactation were excluded. The diagnostic basis comprised clinical symptoms, serum thyroxine and TRAb, thyroid ultrasound and orbital computed tomography. From RNA transcripts, TCR beta CDR3 regions were amplified. HTBI primers were used for first-round RT-PCR of the TCR CDR3. One entry per CDR3 protein, called by TCRdb with MiXCR from the multiplex PCR reads. Of around 430,000 distinct CDR3 sequences listed, 15% are singletons.

The TCR originated in a woman in her 30s with Graves' hyperthyroidism. This chain joins TRBV6-1 and TRBJ2-7; D is undetermined. The sequenced sample consisted of blood. CDR3 in amino acids: CASSEAPNYEQYF. In DNA, the CDR3 is TGTGCCAGCAGTGAAGCCCCTAACTACGAGCAGTACTTC.